This section outlines one T cell receptor (beta chain) sequence together with its context. No antigen is known for it. These data are taken from a study of CD8+CD57+ T cells in acquired aplastic anemia. Overall study: On average, sorted CD4+ and CD8+ cells gave about 3.1 ug of DNA. Study-wide findings and caveats: The number of CD8+ CDR3 sequences shared by patients and controls was about 27.

TCR beta VDJ combinations and CDR3 sequences were profiled from genomic DNA. TCRdb independently ran MiXCR on the reads; one entry per CDR3 protein. The sample yields about 220,000 distinct CDR3 sequences, approximately 35% seen once. This CDR3 region has 14 residues. Germline lookup yields CDR1 LNHDA and CDR2 SQIVND (reference sequence). Trimming pared 9 bases from V and 5 bases from J, leaving 19 bases between. This TCR derives from a human donor in good health, serving as a control. The J gene is TRBJ1-1, the V gene TRBV19; perhaps TRBD1 as D (6 bases). The specimen sequenced was sorted CD4+, CD8+, or CD8+CD57+ T cells (not recorded which) from PBMCs. Here the CDR3 DNA reads TGTGCCAGCTCACCCGGGGGCGCGGGGACTGAAGCTTTCTTT. Amino acid sequence: CASSPGGAGTEAFF. The variable domain in full, with the rest retrieved from reference TRBV19 and TRBJ1-1, is DGGITQSPKYLFRKEGQNVTLSCEQNLNHDAMYWYRQDPGQGLRLIYYSQIVNDFQKGDIAEGYSVSREKKESFPLTVTSAQKNPTAFYLCASSPGGAGTEAFFGQGTRLTVV.